The sequence of this T cell receptor (beta chain) was determined in a study of T cell clonotyping in hematopoietic cell transplantation. Regarding the study as a whole: Recipient TCR diversity dropped after transplant; expanded clonotypes rose from day 30 to 180.

To note about this clone: Its antigen remains unknown.

After removal of 5 bases from V and 5 bases from J, the junction contained 4 bases not matched to a gene. The CDR3 has 13 amino acids. The germline V gene encodes CDR1 MNHEY and CDR2 SMNVEV (reference sequence). This table comes from immunoSEQ multiplex PCR, and its TCRdb copy is limited to in-frame clones, with some not included. This repertoire shows over 7,500 clones, about four fifths found once; its top ten account for 51%. The chain combines TRBV27 with TRBJ2-5, with TRBD1 matching 8 bases. The receptor was isolated from a male patient aged 60 to 75 who had an allogeneic stem cell transplant from an unrelated donor, so the T cells may come from the graft donor. Some clones in this sample may be carry-over from other donors' samples. The sample in question was PBMCs, obtained at the time of graft-versus-host disease after allogeneic stem cell transplant. The CDR3 reads CASSTRGQETQYF. The CDR3 DNA is TGTGCCAGCAGTACCAGGGGGCAGGAGACCCAGTACTTC.